The present T cell receptor (beta chain) was sequenced within a study of blood T cell repertoires in COVID-19. Study background: Acute and convalescent COVID-19 samples came from the United States, Italy and Spain. PBMCs, B-cell-depleted T cells, or T cells were the source of the cDNA or gDNA that made up the material.

This clone was detected ten times or more. The trim removed 6 bases at V and 10 bases at J, leaving 14 bases unmatched. The germline CDR1 and CDR2 sequences are LNHDA and SQIVND (reference sequence). This CDR3 is 16 amino acids long. Methods used by the authors: Cell counts per sample came from amplifying reference gene primers. Produced via immunoSEQ multiplex PCR; TCRdb's table is partial and in-frame only. For V, J and clone size, that table is used; D and trimming come from the DNA. In the table there are over 110,000 clones, roughly 79% of which are singletons. Sequenced material: peripheral blood. V is TRBV19 and J is TRBJ2-2; 10 nucleotides line up with TRBD2. This clonotype was sampled from a human donor in a cohort sampled during active COVID-19. The CDR3 loop is CASSLRPLAGDVELFF. In nucleotides, the CDR3 is TGTGCCAGTAGCCTCAGACCCCTAGCGGGAGATGTGGAGCTGTTTTTT.